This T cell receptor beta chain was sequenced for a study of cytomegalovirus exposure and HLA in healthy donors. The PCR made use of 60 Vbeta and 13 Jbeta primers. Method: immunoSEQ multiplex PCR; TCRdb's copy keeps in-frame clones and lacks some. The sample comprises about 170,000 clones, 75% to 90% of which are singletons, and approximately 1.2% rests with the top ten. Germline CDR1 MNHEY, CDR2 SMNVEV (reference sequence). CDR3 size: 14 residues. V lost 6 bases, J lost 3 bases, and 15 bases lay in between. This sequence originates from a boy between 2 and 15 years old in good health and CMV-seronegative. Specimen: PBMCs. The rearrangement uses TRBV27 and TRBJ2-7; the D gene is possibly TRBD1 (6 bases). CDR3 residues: CASSHRDKSYEQYF. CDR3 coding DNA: TGTGCCAGCAGCCACCGGGACAAAAGCTACGAGCAGTACTTC.